The rows below give T cell receptor beta chains drawn from one sample of a study of shared clonotypes between healthy human individuals. Using immunoSEQ multiplex PCR, the repertoire was profiled, and TCRdb retains in-frame clones only, with some absent. This table holds about 1.1 million clones, roughly 80% found once. The specimen sequenced was memory CD4+ T cells from PBMCs. Receptor source: a man younger than 30 in good health. Some clones in this sample may be carry-over from other donors' samples. Both conserved end residues are part of each CDR3. The D gene is left open where the match is weak. Size tells how often a clone was seen (once, few, many) or the class of an expanded clone, and some rows leave it out.

size	D	V	J	DNA	CDR3
.	.	TRBV10-1	TRBJ2-2	TGCGCCAGCAGTCCGTGGGCGAACACCGGGGAGCTGTTTTTT	CASSPWANTGELFF
.	.	TRBV9	TRBJ1-1	TGTGCCAGCAGCGTAGACGGGGTGAACACTGAAGCTTTCTTT	CASSVDGVNTEAFF
.	TRBD1	TRBV7-9	TRBJ1-5	TGTGCCAGCAGCTCGGGACAGGGGGCTGGCAATCAGCCCCAGCATTTT	CASSSGQGAGNQPQHF
once	.	TRBV28	TRBJ2-1	TGTGCCAGCAGTTCACAATACAATGAGCAGTTCTTC	CASSSQYNEQFF
.	.	TRBV2	TRBJ2-1	TGTGCCAGCAAGAGGGTCTCCCTCAATGAGCAGTTCTTC	CASKRVSLNEQFF
.	TRBD1	TRBV19	TRBJ1-2	TGTGCCAGTATGCCTAAATCCCGACAGGGGGCCTACGGCTACACCTTC	CASMPKSRQGAYGYTF
.	.	TRBV2	TRBJ1-5	TGTGCCAGCAGTAACCAAGGTCGCAATCAGCCCCAGCATTTT	CASSNQGRNQPQHF
few	.	TRBV30	TRBJ1-5	TGTGCCTGGAGTGTACCCCCTCAGCCCCAGCATTTT	CAWSVPPQPQHF
once	TRBD2	TRBV14	TRBJ2-3	TGTGCCAGCAGCCTCAAGAGACTAGCGGGAAACTCAGATACGCAGTATTTT	CASSLKRLAGNSDTQYF
.	.	TRBV5-4	TRBJ2-4	TGTGCCAGCAGCTTAAAGGGAGGAACCAAAAACATTCAGTACTTC	CASSLKGGTKNIQYF
.	TRBD1	TRBV7-3	TRBJ2-1	TGTGCCAGCAGCTACTCGGGACAGTTTTACAATGAGCAGTTCTTC	CASSYSGQFYNEQFF
few	TRBD2	TRBV28	TRBJ2-5	TGTGCCAGCACCCGGCTAGCGGGAGATGAGACCCAGTACTTC	CASTRLAGDETQYF
.	.	TRBV28	TRBJ1-3	TGTGCCAGCAGTTTATCTGGTACTGGAAACACCATATATTTT	CASSLSGTGNTIYF
.	.	TRBV5-5	TRBJ2-1	TGTGCCAGCAGCTTGTCTGGGGAGCAGTTCTTC	CASSLSGEQFF
.	TRBD1	TRBV14	TRBJ1-4	TGTGCCAGCAGCGAAAGCTACTTAGACAGGGGTGTTGAAAAACTGTTTTTT	CASSESYLDRGVEKLFF
.	TRBD1	TRBV2	TRBJ1-6	TGTGCCACAAGCCGGGACAGCCAGTCACCCCTCCACTTT	CATSRDSQSPLHF
.	TRBD2	TRBV5-1	TRBJ2-1	TGCGCCAGCAGCTTGGGGGTTAGCGGGAACAGAAAGCAGTTCTTC	CASSLGVSGNRKQFF
.	.	TRBV9	TRBJ2-5	TGTGCCAGCAGCGTAGAAGGGGTCAGGGAAGAGACCCAGTACTTC	CASSVEGVREETQYF
.	.	TRBV9	TRBJ1-2	TGTGCCAGCAGCGTAGACGGGGGGCGGATGGACTATGGCTACACCTTC	CASSVDGGRMDYGYTF
few	.	TRBV2	TRBJ2-7	TGTGCCAGCGTGGCAGGACTTTCCTACGAGCAGTACTTC	CASVAGLSYEQYF
.	.	TRBV18	TRBJ1-5	TGTGCCAGCTCACCAACATATAGCAATCAGCCCCAGCATTTT	CASSPTYSNQPQHF
.	.	TRBV5-4	TRBJ2-2	TGTGCCAGCAGCTTCGGGGGTAGGGAGCTGTTTTTT	CASSFGGRELFF
.	.	TRBV27	TRBJ1-1	TGTGCCAGCAGTTTGGACCCTCGACTGCGTGAAGCTTTCTTT	CASSLDPRLREAFF
.	TRBD1	TRBV6-6	TRBJ2-7	TGTGCCAGCAGTCCCTTCGTAGACAGGGTTACTTTCGAGCAGTACTTC	CASSPFVDRVTFEQYF
.	.	TRBV5-4	TRBJ1-4	TGTGCCAGCAGCCCCACGGGGGCAACTAATGAAAAACTGTTTTTT	CASSPTGATNEKLFF
.	TRBD1	TRBV30	TRBJ1-6	TGTGCCTGGAGTGAAATACCGGGACAGGGGAATCCACCCCTCCACTTT	CAWSEIPGQGNPPLHF
many	.	TRBV15	TRBJ2-7	TGTGCCACCAGCAGAGATCGGGATTGGGTTTCCTCCTACGAGCAGTACTTC	CATSRDRDWVSSYEQYF
few	.	TRBV2	TRBJ1-5	TGTGCCAGCAGTGGGAGGGCCTCCCCTGGGAATCAGCCCCAGCATTTT	CASSGRASPGNQPQHF
.	.	TRBV11-2	TRBJ2-3	TGTGCCAGCAGCTTTAGTAGCAGGGATACGCAGTATTTT	CASSFSSRDTQYF
.	TRBD1	TRBV11-1	TRBJ2-7	TGTGCCAGCAGCTTCGACAGGGCCACCTACGAGCAGTACTTC	CASSFDRATYEQYF
.	.	TRBV9	TRBJ2-3	TGTGCCAGCAGCGTAGGCTCCTTCTTTTACACAGATACGCAGTATTTT	CASSVGSFFYTDTQYF
.	.	TRBV28	TRBJ2-2	TGTGCCAGCAAGGTCGCGAACACCGGGGAGCTGTTTTTT	CASKVANTGELFF
.	.	TRBV14	TRBJ1-1	TGTGCCAGTGGGGGTGCTGAAGCTTTCTTT	CASGGAEAFF
.	.	TRBV10-2	TRBJ2-5	TGCGCCAGCAGGGGGACGGATCAAGAGACCCAGTACTTC	CASRGTDQETQYF
.	TRBD1	TRBV5-6	TRBJ2-7	TGTGCCAGCAGCTCGACAGGGAGCCACGAACAGTACTTC	CASSSTGSHEQYF
.	TRBD2	TRBV13	TRBJ2-7	TGTGCCAGCAGCCCCCGACTAGCGGGAGAACTCGAGCAGTACTTC	CASSPRLAGELEQYF
.	TRBD1	TRBV18	TRBJ2-7	TGTGCCAGCTCACCACCGAGCAGGGGGCACGAGCAGTACTTC	CASSPPSRGHEQYF
once	.	TRBV25-1	TRBJ2-2	TGTGCCAGCAGTGGGTCTATCCACGCTACCCCCGGGGAGCTGTTTTTT	CASSGSIHATPGELFF
.	.	TRBV4-1	TRBJ2-1	TGCGCCAGCAGCCAGAACCTTGGACAGAGCCTACTTGATGAGCAGTTCTTC	CASSQNLGQSLLDEQFF
.	TRBD2	TRBV7-9	TRBJ2-5	TGTGCCAGCAGCGTGGGGCTAGCGGAAGAGACCCAGTACTTC	CASSVGLAEETQYF
.	.	TRBV9	TRBJ1-3	TGTGCCAGCAGCGTAGGGGGCCCTGGAAACACCATATATTTT	CASSVGGPGNTIYF
.	.	TRBV11-2	TRBJ2-7	TGTGCCAGCAGCTCCCAGGCTTCCTACGAGCAGTACTTC	CASSSQASYEQYF
.	TRBD1	TRBV11-3	TRBJ2-7	TGTGCCAGCAGCAGGGGACAGTCCTACGAGCAGTACTTC	CASSRGQSYEQYF
few	.	TRBV29-1	TRBJ1-5	TGCAGCGCCACCATAGGGAATAGCAATCAGCCCCAGCATTTT	CSATIGNSNQPQHF
.	.	TRBV19	TRBJ1-5	TGTGCCAGTACCCCGTACACTAAGGGCCACTATCAGCCCCAGCATTTT	CASTPYTKGHYQPQHF
.	.	TRBV14	TRBJ2-2	TGTGCCAGCAGCCAAGGCCACGGGGAGCTGTTTTTT	CASSQGHGELFF
.	.	TRBV19	TRBJ1-2	TGTGCCACCCATCGGGGTTATGGCTACACCTTC	CATHRGYGYTF